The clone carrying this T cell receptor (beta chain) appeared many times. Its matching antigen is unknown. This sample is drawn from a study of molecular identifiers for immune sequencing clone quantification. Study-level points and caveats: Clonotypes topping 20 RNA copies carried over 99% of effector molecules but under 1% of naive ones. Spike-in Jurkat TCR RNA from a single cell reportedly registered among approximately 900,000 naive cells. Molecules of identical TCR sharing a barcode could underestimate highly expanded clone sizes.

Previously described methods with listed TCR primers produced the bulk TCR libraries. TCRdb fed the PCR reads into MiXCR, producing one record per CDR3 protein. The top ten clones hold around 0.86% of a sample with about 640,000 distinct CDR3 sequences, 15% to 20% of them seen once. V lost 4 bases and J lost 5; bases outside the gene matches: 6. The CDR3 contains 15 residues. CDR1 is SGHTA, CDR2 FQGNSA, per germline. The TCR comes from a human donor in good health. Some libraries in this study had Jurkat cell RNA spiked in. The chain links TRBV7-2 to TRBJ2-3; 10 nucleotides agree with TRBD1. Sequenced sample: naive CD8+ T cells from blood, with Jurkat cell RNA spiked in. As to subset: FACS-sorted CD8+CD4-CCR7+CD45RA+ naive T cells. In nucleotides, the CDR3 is TGTGCCAGCAGCTATTGGACAGGGGGGGTAGATACGCAGTATTTT. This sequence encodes CASSYWTGGVDTQYF.